The entry below gives a single T cell receptor (beta chain) sequence along with its context. Its antigen specificity is not known. The record has no base qualities; no much larger clone is one base away. The record originates from a study of cytomegalovirus exposure and HLA in healthy donors (dated by TCRdb to 2016 to 2017). Describing the broader study: An earlier analysis of approximately 640 of the donors reported about 250 Gb of sequence data and 117 million unique TCR beta sequences from some 180 million T cells. An early release covering roughly 640 HLA-typed donors comprised about 320 gigabases of sequencing data and around 86 million unique TCR sequences. A separate validation cohort of roughly 110 different subjects was used in addition to the 666-subject first cohort. Genome-wide SNP genotypes for about three fifths of the roughly 670 donors were used in a later genetic analysis, which treated that subset as a discovery cohort. Of the roughly 390 genotyped donors, about 80% fell in the genetic ancestry cluster associated with self-reported Caucasian donors. To predict cytomegalovirus infection status, the study combined high-throughput TCR immunosequencing, statistical association of individual TCRs with disease status, and machine learning. In a later analysis, previously published TCR beta repertoires from more than 500 donors were re-analyzed and high-resolution HLA genotyping was added so that TCR occurrence patterns could be studied. Typing coverage varied by locus: roughly 620-640 donors for A, B, C, DRB1 and DQB1; more than 500 for DQA1; approximately 570 for DPA1; roughly 450 for DPB1. The T cell repertoires of around 730 subjects were profiled by immunosequencing and related to cytomegalovirus serostatus. An earlier analysis of 587 of the donors applied high-throughput TCR beta sequencing to assess whether each TCR beta V gene segment acted as functional or pseudogenic. Rather than drawing on any new phenotypic data, the later analysis identified candidate immune exposures from TCR beta sequences and the way those sequences occurred across donors. Donor age, sex, ethnicity and CMV serostatus were compiled together with the repertoire data. Across around 400 genotyped donors of the cohort, an average of about 240,000 unique TCR beta nucleotide sequences per donor were sequenced, and approximately 19% of those sequences were non-productive. The study aimed to test whether signatures of past pathogen exposure could be identified by cataloging public T cell receptors. Every repertoire in the discovery cohort had been generated on one and the same sequencing platform. Class I and class II HLA loci were covered by the typing at four-digit resolution. Because of strong linkage in the cohort, five DR-DQ haplotypes were treated as single units for association and clustering.

Receptor libraries were prepared by the immunoSEQ multiplex PCR assay. For the multiplex PCR, a mixture combining 60 forward primers for TCR Vbeta segments and 13 reverse primers for TCR Jbeta segments was used. A multiplex PCR assay on genomic DNA amplified the CDR3 region of rearranged TCR beta genes. The amplified TCR beta libraries were sequenced on the Illumina HiSeq System as 87-base-pair reads. The paper's data handling went like this. A later analysis tallied some 79 million unique TCR beta chains across the 650 to 750 repertoires, and around 12 million of those chains were shared by two or more donors. Raw reads were error-corrected and collapsed into unique sequences by a nearest-neighbor algorithm in which closely related sequences were merged to remove PCR and sequencing errors. V, D and J gene segments were assigned by aligning CDR3 sequences to IMGT reference sequences. For a sequence to be retained, a match of at least six nucleotides to both a V gene segment and a J gene segment was required. A rearrangement counted as productive if the CDR3 had no stop codons and remained in frame with V and J, and every other rearrangement counted as non-productive. Following IMGT convention, CDR3 was defined as the stretch from the second conserved V-encoded cysteine up to the conserved J-encoded phenylalanine. The earlier analysis of about 610 of the donors excluded sequences that lacked an unambiguous match to a single V gene segment. In an earlier analysis of approximately 550 of the donors, V segments were called functional above 56.7% productive rearrangements and were called segregating when the between-donor standard deviation exceeded 5%. To diagnose cytomegalovirus status from the catalog of TCR beta chain sequences, a statistical classification framework was built. V and J gene assignment, in a later analysis, came from comparing TCR nucleotide sequences with IMGT/GENE-DB human TR gene sequences. A later analysis assigned CDR3 sequences and most-parsimonious VDJ recombination scenarios with the TCRdist pipeline. In a later analysis, every TCR beta chain was defined by the combination of its CDR3 amino acid sequence and its V-gene family, and reads without a unique V-gene family were dropped. As a way to deal with suspected cross-contamination and a sequencing artifact, a later analysis dropped 450 to 600 nucleotide sequences that were highly shared and had low generation probability. In a later analysis, a clonal expansion index was calculated for each public chain from normalized within-repertoire ranks of inferred template counts. A later analysis computed generation probabilities with a VDJ recombination model fitted to out-of-frame rearrangements, and checked the results against IGoR. In a later analysis, hypergeometric tests were used to score TCR-TCR, TCR-HLA and TCR-CMV co-occurrence, with a repertoire-size bias correction applied to TCR pairs. To estimate false discovery rates, a later analysis permuted the HLA or CMV assignments 20 times. In a later analysis, co-occurring TCRs were grouped with DBSCAN, and TCRdist sequence similarity was added when clustering was performed within HLA-allele-positive subsets. Repertoires with fewer than 30,000 or more than 120,000 public chains were left out of co-occurrence clustering, as were about five repertoires with anomalous nucleotide sharing. This immuneACCESS table, as held by TCRdb, lists in-frame sequences with V and J called but not all clones. Of the missing ones, under half trace to an unresolved V gene in checked studies; the others have no known cause. The V and J calls and clone size come from that table; D and trimming were worked out from the DNA. In all, the sample holds about 170,000 clones, and 70% to 90% of those were seen once. The top ten clones comprise 0.75% to 0.9% of the sample.

Broader findings and caveats from the paper: Some IMGT-functional V segments, including TRBV6-2 and TRBV6-3, could not be distinguished by the 87-base-pair reads and were therefore excluded. Over 15 rarely observed V segments, including chromosome 9 orphons, were excluded from the earlier analysis of some 590 of the donors because counts were too low. In vitro tests confirmed that a few of the cytomegalovirus-associated TCR beta chains recognize cytomegalovirus antigens. Immune exposure information for the cohort was limited to CMV serostatus. Because HLA typing was unavailable for some donors at each locus, only the typed subset was used in association tests. The authors suggested that the approach could potentially be extended to other disease states and immunological phenotypes. A further reported finding was that TCR beta sequences accurately predicted the HLA-A and HLA-B alleles for most subjects in the first cohort. In a later genetic analysis, fewer N-insertions in productive TCRs were reported among donors in an Asian-associated ancestry cluster than the roughly 700-donor mean. A later analysis found that most CMV-associated TCR beta chains appeared HLA-restricted, with HLA associations seemingly driven largely by CMV exposure. Across donors, most TCR sequences were observed very rarely, whereas some public TCRs were present in many individuals. The cohort was sequenced for TCR beta chains only, and without alpha or paired-chain data the features that could be detected were limited. Specific HLA alleles were associated with around 18,000 TCR beta sequences at a false discovery rate of 0.05 in a later analysis. In a later genetic analysis, a missense DCLRE1C variant was associated with V-gene and J-gene trimming of TCR beta chains, and the association was replicated in an independent cohort. A cluster of highly shared sequence variants was judged likely to represent a technical artifact of the sequencing pipeline. The classifier was reported to diagnose cytomegalovirus status with high specificity and sensitivity in both the original cohort and the validation cohort. The presence/absence analyses assumed that sequencing depth was roughly uniform across donors, and that assumption may not be true. Linkage disequilibrium might explain the correlated functional status among segregating V segments, but an unknown experimental factor could not be excluded. In a later analysis, HLA-associated TCR beta chains were found to be more clonally expanded and to have lower generation probabilities than equally common non-associated chains. In a later analysis, the rate of TCR association differed among HLA loci, with DRB1 alleles having the most associated TCRs and HLA-C alleles having the fewest. In an earlier analysis of around 600 of the donors, most TCR beta V segments were observed in productive rearrangements about 90% or about 30% of the time, broadly matching IMGT annotations. In the study, some 180 TCR beta chains were listed as associated with cytomegalovirus. According to a later analysis, parvovirus B19, influenza, CMV and Epstein-Barr virus appeared linked to several top co-occurrence clusters. When HLA alleles, especially DR and DQ, strongly co-occurred, attributing TCR associations to individual alleles was difficult.

The CDR3 contains 17 residues, cysteine and phenylalanine counted. The sequence is cut down to CDR3 DNA, 51 bases in frame from base 1. The cohort comprised some 730 healthy bone marrow donors. At the time of sampling, all cohort members were nominally healthy, though unrecorded immune exposures were likely present. The donor was CMV seronegative and belonged to the group of more than 300 seronegative cohort members. Every donor gave a peripheral blood sample, and the peripheral blood mononuclear cells from that sample were used for TCR beta sequencing. Genomic DNA extraction from the blood cell samples was performed with the Qiagen DNeasy Blood Extraction Kit.

The clonotype comes from a woman younger than 35 in good health and CMV-seronegative. Rearrangement joined TRBV21-1 to TRBJ2-7; the D call TRBD1 from the table was never checked on the DNA. TRBV21-1 is designated a pseudogene. The sequenced material came from PBMCs. CDR3 reads: CASSKVDRTPTSYEQYF. The nucleotide sequence is given as TGTGCCAGCAGCAAAGTGGACAGGACCCCCACATCCTACGAGCAGTACTTC.